These 23 T cell receptor beta chains were sequenced from one sample in a study of blood T cell repertoires in COVID-19. Using immunoSEQ multiplex PCR, the repertoire was profiled, and TCRdb retains in-frame clones only, with some absent. Of around 130,000 clones in the sample, about 80% were seen once. Sequencing input: peripheral blood. Receptor source: a human donor in a cohort sampled during active COVID-19.

The chain couples TRBV19 to TRBJ1-1; D unclear. V shed 1 base and J shed 3 bases, with 9 bases lying between them. Germline lookup yields CDR1 LNHDA and CDR2 SQIVND (reference sequence). The length of the CDR3 is 14 residues. The CDR3 sequence: CASSIGGWDTEAFF. The DNA of the CDR3 is TGTGCCAGTAGTATAGGCGGGTGGGACACTGAAGCTTTCTTT. Supplemented by reference TRBV19 and TRBJ1-1, the full variable domain reads DGGITQSPKYLFRKEGQNVTLSCEQNLNHDAMYWYRQDPGQGLRLIYYSQIVNDFQKGDIAEGYSVSREKKESFPLTVTSAQKNPTAFYLCASSIGGWDTEAFFGQGTRLTVV.

V and J are TRBV4-2 and TRBJ1-1, with TRBD1 matching 8 bases. J was trimmed by 0 bases and V by 0 bases; bases with no gene match: 3. This CDR3 spans 16 amino acids. In germline, CDR1 is LGHNA, CDR2 YNFKEQ. CDR3 DNA: TGTGCCAGCAGCCAAGAAGGGGGACAGGTGAACACTGAAGCTTTCTTT. This translates into CASSQEGGQVNTEAFF.

The J gene is TRBJ2-1, the V gene TRBV15, with 9 bases matching TRBD2. The CDR3 spans 17 residues. Germline assignment: CDR1 LNHNV and CDR2 YYDKDF (reference sequence). Unmatched junction bases numbered 7, after V lost 4 bases and J lost 0 bases. The CDR3 loop reads CATSTPSGGSSYNEQFF. For the CDR3, the DNA is TGTGCCACCAGCACTCCCAGCGGGGGGAGCTCCTACAATGAGCAGTTCTTC.

The rearrangement links TRBV4-1 to TRBJ2-7; 14 nucleotides align to TRBD2. CDR3 length: 16 residues. Germline loops: CDR1 MGHRA, CDR2 YSYEKL. J lost 2 bases, V lost 3 bases, and 3 bases had no gene match. In DNA form, the CDR3 reads TGCGCCAGCAGCCAGACTAGCGGGGGGGATACCTACGAGCAGTACTTC. This translates into CASSQTSGGDTYEQYF.

This chain uses TRBV11-3 with TRBJ2-3, with TRBD2 identical over 9 bases. The germline V gene has CDR1 SGHNT and CDR2 YENEEA. The V and J ends lost 1 base and 1 base, in that order; junction bases with no gene match: 0. The CDR3 has 15 amino acids. The CDR3 DNA sequence: TGTGCCAGCAGCTTAGGCGGGGGGGGCACAGATACGCAGTATTTT. Protein: CASSLGGGGTDTQYF.

The chain links TRBV7-6 to TRBJ2-2; a weak D match, TRBD1 (6 bases). The CDR3 runs to 16 residues. V was cut by 5 bases and J by 4 bases, with 17 bases left in between. Per germline, CDR1 SGHVS and CDR2 FNYEAQ. The CDR3 DNA is TGTGCCAGCAGCCTGGGGGCTCAGAGGGCCACCGGGGAGCTGTTTTTT. Protein sequence: CASSLGAQRATGELFF.

CDR3 sequence reads: CASSAEGRAEETQYF. In nucleotides, the CDR3 is TGTGCCAGCAGCGCGGAGGGACGAGCGGAAGAGACCCAGTACTTC. This chain joins TRBV11-1 and TRBJ2-5; tentatively, D is TRBD2 (6 bases). CDR1 and CDR2 (germline): SGHAT, FQDESV (reference sequence). V was trimmed by 5 bases and J by 3 bases, leaving 16 bases between them. The CDR3 length is 15 residues.

This clone appeared a few times. J is TRBJ2-3 and V is TRBV4-2; 9 bases line up with TRBD2. The V and J ends lost 0 bases and 4 bases, in that order; junction bases with no gene match: 2. Germline values: CDR1 LGHNA, CDR2 YNFKEQ. This CDR3 is 15 amino acids long. The CDR3 loop is CASSQERGGPDTQYF. The CDR3 DNA sequence: TGTGCCAGCAGCCAAGAGCGGGGGGGCCCAGATACGCAGTATTTT.

This rearrangement joins TRBV27 to TRBJ2-7; TRBD2 might be the D (5 bases). Trimming cost V 3 bases and J 3 bases, with 15 bases left between them. Germline CDR1 is MNHEY and CDR2 is SMNVEV (reference sequence). This CDR3 comprises 15 residues. CDR3 bases: TGTGCCAGCAGTTTTCTACGGGAAAATTTCTACGAGCAGTACTTC. This gives the protein CASSFLRENFYEQYF.

This chain joins TRBV27 and TRBJ2-1; 8 bases match TRBD2. The CDR3 loop spans 16 amino acids. Per germline, CDR1 MNHEY and CDR2 SMNVEV (reference sequence). V lost 5 bases to trimming and J lost 7 bases; unmatched junction nucleotides: 13. The CDR3 nucleotides are TGTGCCAGCAGTGGCACACTAGCGGTTCGTATGAATGAGCAGTTCTTC. Translation gives CASSGTLAVRMNEQFF.

This clone was counted once. The chain links TRBV28 to TRBJ2-3, with 8 bases matching TRBD1. Germline CDR1 MDHEN, CDR2 SYDVKM. There are 13 residues in the CDR3. The V segment lost 7 bases and the J segment 5 bases; nucleotides outside the gene matches: 5. CDR3 bases: TGTGCCAGCAACCCAGGGGGCATAGATACGCAGTATTTT. Amino acid sequence: CASNPGGIDTQYF.

The rearrangement joins TRBV30 to TRBJ2-6, with D hard to call. The CDR3 consists of 13 residues. CDR1 is GTSNPN and CDR2 is SVGIG in the germline V gene (reference sequence). The ends were cut back, 3 bases at V and 3 bases at J, with 6 bases in the middle. The CDR3 DNA follows: TGTGCCTGGAGCCTTAGTGGGGCCAACGTCCTGACTTTC. This encodes CAWSLSGANVLTF. Supplemented by reference TRBV30 and TRBJ2-6, the full variable domain reads SQTIHQWPATLVQPVGSPLSLECTVEGTSNPNLYWYRQAAGRGLQLLFYSVGIGQISSEVPQNLSASRPQDRQFILSSKKLLLSDSGFYLCAWSLSGANVLTFGAGSRLTVL.

DNA of the CDR3: TGTGCCAGCAGCCAAGAACAGGGATTTGACGAGCAGTACTTC. It specifies CASSQEQGFDEQYF. The V gene is TRBV3-1 (or the pseudogene TRBV3-2), the J gene TRBJ2-7; TRBD1 might be the D (6 bases). CDR1 and CDR2 from the germline V gene are LGHDT and YNNKEL (reference sequence). Trimming pared 0 bases from V and 5 bases from J, leaving 11 bases between. This CDR3 has 14 residues.

This clone was detected only a few times. The chain recombines TRBV19 with TRBJ1-1, with D unclear. The CDR3 runs to 14 residues. V lost 6 bases and J 0 bases, leaving 11 bases between the germline ends. Looked up from germline, CDR1 is LNHDA and CDR2 is SQIVND (reference sequence). The CDR3 loop reads CASSAQQLNTEAFF. CDR3 nucleotide sequence: TGTGCCAGTAGCGCACAGCAACTGAACACTGAAGCTTTCTTT.

The chain uses TRBV28 and TRBJ2-2; no firm D call. CDR1 and CDR2 (germline): MDHEN, SYDVKM. Trimming left V 6 bases short and J 3 bases short, with 11 bases between. The CDR3 loop spans 14 amino acids. This CDR3 is CASRPRLDTGELFF. Here the CDR3 DNA reads TGTGCCAGCAGACCTAGACTCGACACCGGGGAGCTGTTTTTT.

The chain has TRBV28 and TRBJ2-1, with unresolved D. Trimming shortened V by 7 bases and J by 7 bases, and 14 bases separated the two germline ends. In germline, CDR1 is MDHEN, CDR2 SYDVKM. CDR3 size: 13 residues. CDR3 in DNA: TGTGCCAGCAACCCAGACTCGCCTAATGAGCAGTTCTTC. This codes for CASNPDSPNEQFF.

The chain joins TRBV4-2 to TRBJ2-3; D might be TRBD1 (5 bases). Between the trimmed V and J ends, which lost 0 bases and 8 bases, there was a span of 12 bases. Per the germline V gene, CDR1 is LGHNA and CDR2 is YNFKEQ. This CDR3 spans 14 amino acids. The CDR3: CASSQDRGAGTQYF. Written as DNA, the CDR3 is TGTGCCAGCAGCCAAGATAGGGGCGCTGGTACGCAGTATTTT.

The V and J genes are TRBV6-4 and TRBJ2-2, with D tentatively TRBD1 (6 bases). Germline CDR1 MRHNA, CDR2 SNTAGT. CDR3 length equals 16 residues. Trimming took off 4 bases at V and 0 bases at J, with 12 bases between the two ends. As DNA, the CDR3 is TGTGCCAGCAGTGGCTTGACAGGCTCGAACACCGGGGAGCTGTTTTTT. Translation gives CASSGLTGSNTGELFF.

Turning to this clone: The sample contains more than one DNA sequence encoding this CDR3. The rearrangement links TRBV5-1 to TRBJ1-1, with D maybe TRBD1 (6 bases). Germline V lookup: CDR1 SGHRS, CDR2 YFSETQ. The CDR3 extends over 14 amino acids. The V end lost 1 base, the J end lost 1 base, and 8 bases lay between the germline ends. The CDR3 loop reads CASSLQQGNTEAFF. The CDR3 nucleotides read TGCGCCAGCAGCTTGCAACAGGGGAACACTGAAGCTTTCTTT.

This rearrangement joins TRBV28 to TRBJ1-5; possibly TRBD1 for D (6 bases). V gave up 7 bases and J gave up 3 bases, with 19 bases separating them. The CDR3 is 16 residues long. Germline lookup yields CDR1 MDHEN and CDR2 SYDVKM. The CDR3 DNA sequence: TGTGCCAGCACCGGCGGGGGGGCCGAGAACAATCAGCCCCAGCATTTT. Translation: CASTGGGAENNQPQHF.

The chain has TRBV28 and TRBJ1-4, with a tentative D call TRBD1 (6 bases). Germline assignment: CDR1 MDHEN and CDR2 SYDVKM. The CDR3 has 12 residues. The V end lost 8 bases, the J end lost 8 bases, and 12 bases lay between the germline ends. This CDR3 reads CASLTGLEKLFF. The DNA of the CDR3 is TGTGCCAGCTTGACAGGTTTGGAAAAACTGTTTTTT.

J is TRBJ1-5 and V is TRBV19; TRBD1 agrees at 7 bases. Germline V gene sequence: CDR1 LNHDA, CDR2 SQIVND (reference sequence). Unmatched junction bases numbered 6, after V lost 5 bases and J lost 5 bases. The CDR3 has 14 residues. This CDR3 reads CASSAGQIDQPQHF. The CDR3 bases are TGTGCCAGTAGTGCGGGACAGATAGATCAGCCCCAGCATTTT. Using reference TRBV19 and TRBJ1-5 for the parts outside the CDR3, the full variable domain is DGGITQSPKYLFRKEGQNVTLSCEQNLNHDAMYWYRQDPGQGLRLIYYSQIVNDFQKGDIAEGYSVSREKKESFPLTVTSAQKNPTAFYLCASSAGQIDQPQHFGDGTRLSIL.

The chain employs TRBV5-4 and TRBJ2-7; tentative D call: TRBD1 (6 bases). The CDR3 contains 14 residues. V was shortened by 3 bases and J by 2 bases, with 12 bases between the two germline ends. Germline V gene lookup returns CDR1 SGHNT and CDR2 YYREEE (reference sequence). Here the CDR3 reads CASSSGTNPYEQYF. DNA for the CDR3: TGTGCCAGCAGCTCCGGGACAAACCCCTACGAGCAGTACTTC. Full variable domain (remainder filled in from reference TRBV5-4 and TRBJ2-7): ETGVTQSPTHLIKTRGQQVTLRCSSQSGHNTVSWYQQALGQGPQFIFQYYREEENGRGNFPPRFSGLQFPNYSSELNVNALELDDSALYLCASSSGTNPYEQYFGPGTRLTVT.